Included here is one T cell receptor beta chain sequence, with context. What it binds is not known. Germline V gene lookup returns CDR1 DFQATT and CDR2 SNEGSKA (reference sequence). V was clipped by 6 bases and J by 3 bases; unmatched bases: 8. The CDR3 spans 16 residues. This specimen comes from a study of blood T cells in healthy people across ages. A J-beta primer mix and a sample-barcoded 5' primer were used in a second PCR of about 6 to 12 cycles. Unique molecular identifiers of 12 random nucleotides labeled each cDNA. TCRdb independently ran MiXCR on the 5' RACE reads; one entry per CDR3 protein. Counted here are over a million distinct CDR3 sequences, 59% occurring once; the ten biggest clones make up 6.7%. General study results and limits: As age increased, TCR beta diversity per million T cells fell in a roughly linear fashion. Aged donors had fewer naive CD4+ cells and lower diversity than long-lived donors.

The sequence was obtained from a man aged 18-30 years in good health. The sequencing input was blood. This chain uses TRBV20-1 with TRBJ2-3; 14 positions match TRBD2. The CDR3 region is CSATSGGAGGTDTQYF. CDR3 bases: TGCAGTGCGACTAGCGGGGGGGCCGGAGGTACAGATACGCAGTATTTT.